Listed below are T cell receptor beta chains from one sample, sequenced in a study of cytomegalovirus exposure and HLA in healthy donors. The data were produced by immunoSEQ multiplex PCR, yet TCRdb's version contains in-frame clones alone and is incomplete. The top ten hold roughly 8.6% of the sample, which has 100,000 to 150,000 clones, about 62% seen once. The sequencing input was PBMCs. All receptors come from a woman aged 40 to 49 in good health and CMV-seropositive. Each CDR3 is given with its conserved first and last residue. Each record gives: V gene, clone size, J gene, D gene, CDR3 DNA, CDR3 protein. The D gene is left open where the match is weak. The size field is filled for only some rows; it gives once, few, many or a size class.

>TRBV6-5|NA|TRBJ2-5|NA
TGTGCCAGCAGTTACGCCTCCAGCGTCGGCCAAGAGACCCAGTACTTC
CASSYASSVGQETQYF
>TRBV7-8|NA|TRBJ2-3|TRBD1
TGTGCCAGCACCCGGACAGGCAACACAGATACGCAGTATTTT
CASTRTGNTDTQYF
>TRBV6-1|NA|TRBJ2-6|TRBD1
TGTGCCAGCAGTGAAGGCTTACAGGGGGCAGTGTCTGGGGCCAACGTCCTGACTTTC
CASSEGLQGAVSGANVLTF
>TRBV5-4|few|TRBJ2-1|TRBD2
TGTGCCAGCAGCTTTGAACTAGCGGCTAATGAGCAGTTCTTC
CASSFELAANEQFF
>TRBV19|few|TRBJ2-2|TRBD1
TGTGCCAGTAGACCCCCGGGACAGGGGGTGTTGGACGCCGGGGAGCTGTTTTTT
CASRPPGQGVLDAGELFF
>TRBV5-1|NA|TRBJ2-3|NA
TGCGCCAGCAGCCCGGGACTTAGCGGCACAGATACGCAGTATTTT
CASSPGLSGTDTQYF
>TRBV5-5|NA|TRBJ2-7|NA
TGTGCCAGCAGCTTGGATCTAGCGACAGACTACGAGCAGTACTTC
CASSLDLATDYEQYF
>TRBV6-1|NA|TRBJ2-5|TRBD2
TGTGCCAGCAGTAGGAAGGGAGGGGAGGGAGAGACCCAGTACTTC
CASSRKGGEGETQYF
>TRBV28|NA|TRBJ1-1|NA
TGTGCCAGCAGTTTATTGTCTGTCAGGGCGGAGGGTGAAGCTTTCTTT
CASSLLSVRAEGEAFF
>TRBV11-3|NA|TRBJ2-2|NA
TGTGCCAGCAGTATAGGACAGACGAACACCGGGGAGCTGTTTTTT
CASSIGQTNTGELFF
>TRBV9|NA|TRBJ2-1|NA
TGTGCCAGCAGCGTAACGGGATTAGCGGACAATGAGCAGTTCTTC
CASSVTGLADNEQFF
>TRBV7-9|once|TRBJ2-7|TRBD1
TGTGCCAGCACCAGTCCCGGGACAGGCTACGAGCAGTACTTC
CASTSPGTGYEQYF
>TRBV28|NA|TRBJ1-2|NA
TGTGCCAGCAGACCTCCCCAGGGCGTCGACTATGGCTACACCTTC
CASRPPQGVDYGYTF
>TRBV5-1|NA|TRBJ2-7|NA
TGCGCCAGCGGGGCCGGTGGGGGGTCTGGCTTCTACGAGCAGTACTTC
CASGAGGGSGFYEQYF
>TRBV27|NA|TRBJ2-4|TRBD1
TGTGCCAGCAGTTTAAAGGTCGGGACAGGGGTGTCAAACATTCAGTACTTC
CASSLKVGTGVSNIQYF
>TRBV11-2|NA|TRBJ1-1|NA
TGTGCCAGCAGCTTCGGGTCGACAGCCACTGAAGCTTTCTTT
CASSFGSTATEAFF
>TRBV30|NA|TRBJ2-7|NA
TGTGCCTGGAGGTCCCCTTACGAGCAGTACTTC
CAWRSPYEQYF
>TRBV30|NA|TRBJ2-4|NA
TGTGCCTGGAGTGTACTCCCGGGGGGCGCCAAAAACATTCAGTACTTC
CAWSVLPGGAKNIQYF
>TRBV2|NA|TRBJ1-1|TRBD1
TGTGCCAGCAGTGAGGGGACAGTTGAATGGGGCACTGAAGCTTTCTTT
CASSEGTVEWGTEAFF
>TRBV6-1|few|TRBJ2-7|NA
TGTGCCAGCAGTGCCCGTCCGGAGGCCGCCTACGAGCAGTACTTC
CASSARPEAAYEQYF
>TRBV10-1|NA|TRBJ2-3|NA
TGCGCCAGCAGTGAGAGGCCAGGCCATTTGATCACAGATACGCAGTATTTT
CASSERPGHLITDTQYF
>TRBV19|NA|TRBJ2-3|NA
TGTGCCAGTCGGACTGCGGAGAGCACAGATACGCAGTATTTT
CASRTAESTDTQYF
>TRBV25-1|NA|TRBJ2-1|TRBD2
TGTGCCAGCATCACCTCTAGCGGGAGTTTGAATGAGCAGTTCTTC
CASITSSGSLNEQFF
>TRBV28|few|TRBJ2-5|NA
TGTGCCAGCAGTCGCGGGATAGGGGAGACCCAGTACTTC
CASSRGIGETQYF
>TRBV7-9|NA|TRBJ1-1|NA
TGTGCCAGCAGCTACGGGGGGGGCACGGTGGATGGGGACACTGAAGCTTTCTTT
CASSYGGGTVDGDTEAFF
>TRBV11-2|NA|TRBJ2-7|NA
TGTGCCAGCAGCTTAGGCGGCAGGGAATACGAGCAGTACTTC
CASSLGGREYEQYF
>TRBV11-2|few|TRBJ2-6|NA
TGTGCCAGCAGCCCCACAGGGTCTTCTGGGGCCAACGTCCTGACTTTC
CASSPTGSSGANVLTF
>TRBV7-9|NA|TRBJ1-2|TRBD1
TGTGCCAGCAGCTCGACAGGGAGTCCCCATGGCTACACCTTC
CASSSTGSPHGYTF
>TRBV28|few|TRBJ2-2|NA
TGTGCCAGCAGTTTATCGGGGGCCGGGGAGCTGTTTTTT
CASSLSGAGELFF